This T cell receptor beta chain is from a study of control samples from healthy donors and cancer patients (TCRdb year 2020). The germline V gene (reference sequence) gives CDR1 as LNHDA and CDR2 as SQIVND. Reading from cysteine to phenylalanine, the CDR3 counts 15 amino acids. The CDR3 DNA has 45 bases and is translated from base 1. V is cut by 11 bases and J by 2 bases, and the space between the germline ends is 19 bases. Concerning this clone: The clone's antigen remains unknown. No much larger clone is present one base from it, and per-base qualities are unavailable.

The library relied on the immunoSEQ multiplex PCR assay. TCRdb mirrors the immuneACCESS table, restricted to in-frame sequences. Some clones are absent from its copies; in checked studies, under half trace to an unresolved V gene, and the reason for the others is unknown. Here the sample has some 51,000 clones; roughly 95% occur a single time. The ten largest clones represent 0.9% to 1.2% of the sample. The V gene is TRBV19 and the J gene is TRBJ1-5; 5 matching bases give a weak D call of TRBD1. Input material: blood. The source is a woman aged 18 to 35 in good health. The DNA sequence is given as TGTGCCGGGGGTGATTTTGGGGTGGGCAATCAGCCCCAGCATTTT. It codes for CAGGDFGVGNQPQHF.